This passage covers 30 T cell receptor beta chains from one sample sequenced in a study of immune evolution from preneoplasia to lung adenocarcinoma. Repertoires were generated with immunoSEQ multiplex PCR, while TCRdb's copy carries only in-frame clones and drops some. The sample contains about 7,800 clones, 55% to 80% of which appear only once. The sample taken for sequencing was FFPE lung adenocarcinoma in situ tissue. Every receptor here comes from a donor at least 70 years old with lung adenocarcinoma. Some clones in this sample may be carry-over from other donors' samples.

The V gene is TRBV6-6, the J gene TRBJ1-2; perhaps TRBD1 as D (5 bases). Trimming pared 7 bases from V and 1 base from J, leaving 13 bases between. Looked up from germline, CDR1 is MNHNY and CDR2 is SVGAGI (reference sequence). CDR3 size: 14 residues. CDR3 DNA: TGTGCCAGCATTGCAGGGTCCCGTAACTATGGCTACACCTTC. It encodes CASIAGSRNYGYTF.

This chain connects TRBV2 to TRBJ2-7, with D perhaps given as TRBD1 or TRBD2 (5 bases each). Germline-derived CDR1 and CDR2 are SNHLY and FYNNEI. Trimming took off 4 bases at V and 2 bases at J, with 9 bases between the two ends. The CDR3 is made up of 13 amino acids. The CDR3 region is CASSGDPAYEQYF. The CDR3 DNA reads TGTGCCAGCAGTGGGGACCCAGCCTACGAGCAGTACTTC.

The CDR3 region has the DNA TGTGCCAGCAGCCTCGACAGCTTAGGAAACACCATATATTTT. Translation: CASSLDSLGNTIYF. The chain joins TRBV9 to TRBJ1-3; D might be TRBD1 (5 bases). The germline V gene encodes CDR1 SGDLS and CDR2 YYNGEE. The CDR3 loop spans 14 amino acids. Trimming pared 4 bases from V and 4 bases from J, leaving 12 bases between.

This chain uses TRBV4-1 with TRBJ1-1; 12 nucleotides line up with TRBD1. Germline V gene sequence: CDR1 MGHRA, CDR2 YSYEKL. V trimming: 5 bases; J trimming: 4 bases; junction bases outside the gene matches: 2. The length of the CDR3 is 14 residues. As DNA, the CDR3 is TGCGCCAGCAGCACGGGACAGGGGGCCACTGAAGCTTTCTTT. This codes for CASSTGQGATEAFF.

This chain connects TRBV2 to TRBJ1-3; possibly TRBD1 for D (5 bases). The length of the CDR3 is 14 residues. The germline V gene encodes CDR1 SNHLY and CDR2 FYNNEI. V lost 4 bases and J 0 bases, leaving 7 bases between the germline ends. The chain's CDR3 is CASSVTDSGNTIYF. The CDR3 region has the DNA TGTGCCAGCAGTGTGACAGACTCTGGAAACACCATATATTTT.

The chain uses TRBV2 and TRBJ1-6; TRBD1 matches at 7 bases. Germline loops: CDR1 SNHLY, CDR2 FYNNEI. V lost 6 bases and J lost 7; bases outside the gene matches: 6. CDR3 length equals 14 residues. CDR3 loop: CASSLQGWNSPLHF. The CDR3 coding sequence is TGTGCCAGCAGCCTACAGGGGTGGAATTCACCCCTCCACTTT.

The table lists this clone with a few counts. As DNA, the CDR3 is TGTGCCTGGACTAGCGGGGGGGCCCAAGATACGCAGTATTTT. Amino acids: CAWTSGGAQDTQYF. The chain links TRBV30 to TRBJ2-3; 12 bases match TRBD2. With V trimmed by 4 bases and J by 5 bases, 4 bases remained unmatched. CDR1 is GTSNPN, CDR2 SVGIG, per germline (reference sequence). The CDR3 totals 14 residues.

The genes are TRBV5-1 and TRBJ1-5; D may be TRBD1 (5 bases). Germline V gene sequence: CDR1 SGHRS, CDR2 YFSETQ. Trimming removed 0 bases from V and 7 bases from J, with 14 bases in between. The CDR3 length is 15 residues. The CDR3 here is CASSLVLRDDQPQHF. CDR3 DNA: TGCGCCAGCAGCTTGGTCCTCCGGGACGACCAGCCCCAGCATTTT.

In the case of this clone: The junction and the germline gene differ at one end; a read error may be behind it. The chain has TRBV11-2 and TRBJ1-1; D uncertain. The CDR3 covers 14 residues. The germline V gene encodes CDR1 SGHAT and CDR2 FQNNGV. The CDR3 DNA reads TGTGCCAGCACCTCAGGATTGGCGAACATTGAAGCTTTCTTT. Amino acid sequence: CASTSGLANIEAFF. Filled out from reference TRBV11-2 and TRBJ1-1, the complete variable domain reads EAGVAQSPRYKIIEKRQSVAFWCNPISGHATLYWYQQILGQGPKLLIQFQNNGVVDDSQLPKDRFSAERLKGVDSTLKIQPAKLEDSAVYLCASTSGLANIEAFFGQGTRLTVV.

This clone has more than one count but fewer than ten. The V call is TRBV27, the J call TRBJ2-5; D is unclear. V was trimmed by 2 bases and J by 1 base, leaving 14 bases between them. Germline CDR1 is MNHEY and CDR2 is SMNVEV (reference sequence). This CDR3 has 16 amino acids. This chain's CDR3 is CASSLSSPDLQETQYF. The CDR3 DNA follows: TGTGCCAGCAGTTTAAGTAGTCCGGACCTCCAAGAGACCCAGTACTTC.

For this clone: This same CDR3 is encoded by further DNA sequences in the sample. The genes are TRBV9 and TRBJ2-1; a possible D gene is TRBD1 (5 bases). CDR1 SGDLS and CDR2 YYNGEE come from the germline V gene. Trimming removed 0 bases at V and 5 bases at J, with 9 bases between. This CDR3 has 14 amino acids. Here the CDR3 reads CASSVGGQNNEQFF. The CDR3 nucleotides read TGTGCCAGCAGCGTAGGAGGACAAAACAATGAGCAGTTCTTC.

This clone has just one count. The V and J genes are TRBV18 and TRBJ1-5; D gene ambiguous. In germline, CDR1 is KGHSH, CDR2 LQKENI. The CDR3 totals 13 residues. The V gene lost 5 bases and the J gene lost 5 bases, with 10 bases spanning the gap. CDR3 coding DNA: TGTGCCAGCTCAGCACAGAGGGATCAGCCCCAGCATTTT. Protein: CASSAQRDQPQHF.

This clone was counted a single time. The rearrangement uses TRBV12-5 and TRBJ1-1; no clear D. The V end was cut by 1 base, the J end by 4 bases, with 10 bases between. Germline V gene sequence: CDR1 LGHNT, CDR2 FRNRAP. The CDR3 is 14 amino acids. The CDR3 nucleotides read TGTGCTAGTGGTTTGGGCAGCTATGGCACTGAAGCTTTCTTT. Translating gives CASGLGSYGTEAFF.

The rearrangement uses TRBV11-3 and TRBJ2-2; D possibly corresponds to TRBD1 (6 bases). V lost 1 base to trimming and J lost 8 bases, with 11 bases between them. There are 14 residues in the CDR3. Germline V lookup: CDR1 SGHNT, CDR2 YENEEA. CDR3 in DNA: TGTGCCAGCAGCTTAGTGGGGGCAGTTGGGGAGCTGTTTTTT. This codes for CASSLVGAVGELFF. Complete variable domain (other parts from reference TRBV11-3 and TRBJ2-2): EAGVVQSPRYKIIEKKQPVAFWCNPISGHNTLYWYLQNLGQGPELLIRYENEEAVDDSQLPKDRFSAERLKGVDSTLKIQPAELGDSAVYLCASSLVGAVGELFFGEGSRLTVL.

The chain recombines TRBV4-1 with TRBJ1-3; weak D call: TRBD1 (6 bases). Germline CDR1 reads MGHRA; CDR2 reads YSYEKL. Deletions cut 0 bases from V and 2 bases from J, with 8 bases between. The CDR3 loop spans 15 amino acids. CDR3 amino acids: CASSQEDRTGNTIYF. The CDR3 coding sequence is TGCGCCAGCAGCCAAGAAGACAGGACTGGAAACACCATATATTTT.

The chain is built from TRBV12-2 and TRBJ2-3; the listed D gene, TRBD1, was not tested against the DNA. TRBV12-2 is listed as a pseudogene. The CDR3 sequence is 18 residues long. The CDR3 is CASRLEMPGDRVADTQYF. Here the CDR3 DNA reads TGTGCAAGTCGCTTAGAGATGCCGGGGGACAGGGTAGCAGATACGCAGTATTTT.

This rearrangement joins TRBV4-2 to TRBJ2-3; tentatively, D is TRBD2 (6 bases). Germline V gene sequence: CDR1 LGHNA, CDR2 YNFKEQ. CDR3 length: 14 residues. V was shortened by 4 bases and J by 5 bases, with 13 bases between the two germline ends. CDR3 DNA sequence: TGTGCCAGCAGCCCGGGGAGTAGCGGAGATACGCAGTATTTT. Amino acid sequence: CASSPGSSGDTQYF.

This clone was detected only a few times. This chain joins TRBV14 and TRBJ2-7, with D possibly being TRBD1 (5 bases). V was shortened by 0 bases and J by 3 bases, with 12 bases between the two germline ends. CDR3 length: 15 amino acids. Looked up from germline, CDR1 is SGHDN and CDR2 is FVKESK. This CDR3 is CASSQDPAGYYEQYF. In DNA, the CDR3 is TGTGCCAGCAGCCAAGATCCGGCAGGGTACTACGAGCAGTACTTC.

This chain connects TRBV4-1 to TRBJ2-1; TRBD2 aligns across 8 bases. The trim removed 2 bases at V and 4 bases at J, leaving 10 bases unmatched. The CDR3 consists of 17 residues. In germline, CDR1 is MGHRA, CDR2 YSYEKL. The CDR3 here is CASSQSRGAGAYNEQFF. CDR3 DNA: TGCGCCAGCAGCCAATCCCGAGGAGCGGGAGCTTACAATGAGCAGTTCTTC.

The chain combines TRBV20-1 with TRBJ2-7; D is unclear. There are 11 residues in the CDR3. Germline V gene sequence: CDR1 DFQATT, CDR2 SNEGSKA (reference sequence). The ends were cut back, 5 bases at V and 5 bases at J, with 10 bases in the middle. The chain's CDR3 is CSAQTWHEQYF. CDR3 coding DNA: TGCAGTGCTCAAACGTGGCACGAGCAGTACTTC.

This chain uses TRBV6-1 with TRBJ2-7, with 7 bases identical to TRBD1. The CDR3 has 13 amino acids. Germline V gives CDR1 MNHNS, CDR2 SASEGT. V gave up 6 bases and J gave up 7 bases; unmatched junction bases: 9. The CDR3 region has the DNA TGTGCCAGCAGGGCCACAGGGGCCCGGGAGCAGTACTTC. Protein: CASRATGAREQYF.

The chain recombines TRBV12-5 with TRBJ1-4; TRBD1 might be the D (5 bases). The CDR3 is made up of 14 amino acids. V was shortened by 4 bases and J by 2 bases, with 8 bases between the two germline ends. Germline-derived CDR1 and CDR2 are LGHNT and FRNRAP. As DNA, the CDR3 is TGTGCTAGTGGTTCAGGGTATACTAATGAAAAACTGTTTTTT. This sequence encodes CASGSGYTNEKLFF.

The rearrangement uses TRBV28 and TRBJ1-2, with D uncertain. The CDR3 spans 13 residues. V lost 2 bases and J lost 8, with 12 bases in between. Germline V gene sequence: CDR1 MDHEN, CDR2 SYDVKM. In DNA form, the CDR3 reads TGTGCCAGCAGTTTAGCGGTGAAAGGGGGCTACACCTTC. Translated: CASSLAVKGGYTF.

Comment on this clone: One end of the junction is discordant with germline, which a read error may explain. The J gene is TRBJ2-1, the V gene TRBV29-1, with TRBD2 matching over 13 bases. Germline V gives CDR1 SQVTM, CDR2 ANQGSEA. The CDR3 covers 14 residues. CDR3 loop: CSVGGLAGHNEQFF. The CDR3 DNA reads as TGCAGCGTGGGGGGACTAGCGGGACACAACGAGCAGTTCTTC.

The chain carries TRBV6-6 and TRBJ2-1; 10 bases agree with TRBD1. CDR1 is MNHNY, CDR2 SVGAGI, per germline (reference sequence). The CDR3 consists of 14 residues. V dropped 5 bases and J dropped 7; count of bases not matched to a gene: 5. CDR3 in amino acids: CASSGQGDLNEQFF. CDR3 sequence (DNA): TGTGCCAGCAGTGGACAGGGGGATTTGAATGAGCAGTTCTTC.

This chain uses TRBV10-3 with TRBJ2-7; 11 positions agree with TRBD2. Germline values: CDR1 ENHRY, CDR2 SYGVKD. The V segment lost 3 bases and the J segment 3 bases; nucleotides outside the gene matches: 4. The length of the CDR3 is 15 residues. CDR3 coding DNA: TGTGCCATCAGTGAAGGTACTAGCGGGAGCTACGAGCAGTACTTC. It encodes CAISEGTSGSYEQYF.

The rearrangement uses TRBV5-1 and TRBJ2-7; TRBD1 matches 10 bases. The J segment lost 6 bases and the V segment lost 4 bases, leaving 16 bases of the junction unmatched. The CDR3 loop spans 17 amino acids. Germline V CDR1 and CDR2: SGHRS, YFSETQ. For the CDR3, the DNA is TGCGCCAGCAGCATCGGAACACCGGGACAGGGGATGTCCGAGCAGTACTTC. Amino acid sequence: CASSIGTPGQGMSEQYF.

The rearrangement uses TRBV2 and TRBJ1-1; possibly TRBD1 for D (6 bases). Germline V gene lookup returns CDR1 SNHLY and CDR2 FYNNEI. CDR3 length: 14 residues. Trimming took off 3 bases at V and 4 bases at J, with 12 bases between the two ends. CDR3 DNA: TGTGCCAGCAGTGACAGGGGCTGGAGCACTGAAGCTTTCTTT. It codes for CASSDRGWSTEAFF. Combining the CDR3 with reference TRBV2 and TRBJ1-1 gives the whole variable domain EPEVTQTPSHQVTQMGQEVILRCVPISNHLYFYWYRQILGQKVEFLVSFYNNEISEKSEIFDDQFSVERPDGSNFTLKIRSTKLEDSAMYFCASSDRGWSTEAFFGQGTRLTVV.

The table lists this clone with a few counts. Here the CDR3 DNA reads TGTGCCAGCAGTTTCGGGACAGGGGAATTAAACATTCAGTACTTC. Translation gives CASSFGTGELNIQYF. The chain combines TRBV28 with TRBJ2-4, with 10 bases aligning to TRBD1. The CDR3 sequence is 15 residues long. V lost 3 bases to trimming and J lost 6 bases; unmatched junction nucleotides: 5. The germline gives CDR1 MDHEN, CDR2 SYDVKM.

In this sample, this clone turned up a few times. The chain employs TRBV7-9 and TRBJ2-5; 7 bases align to TRBD2. CDR1 is SEHNR, CDR2 FQNEAQ, per germline (reference sequence). The V and J ends lost 4 bases and 2 bases, in that order; junction bases with no gene match: 4. The CDR3 totals 14 residues. CDR3 protein: CASSWPGGQETQYF. The CDR3 coding sequence is TGTGCCAGCAGCTGGCCGGGGGGACAAGAGACCCAGTACTTC.